One sample yielded the 23 T cell receptor beta chains listed below, sequenced in a study of patients and donors after allogeneic stem cell transplantation. TCRdb re-analysed the RT-PCR reads in MiXCR, keeping a single row per CDR3 protein. The sample records approximately 170,000 distinct CDR3 sequences, approximately 28% being singletons. The sample taken for sequencing was blood, either unsorted or a sorted T cell fraction (not recorded which). The origin of the receptors is a human donor who was either an allogeneic HSCT recipient or a stem cell or donor lymphocyte infusion donor (not recorded which). It is not recorded whose cells these are; they may come from a transplant donor.

This clonotype was counted a few times. The gene calls are TRBV9 and TRBJ1-1; 7 bases match TRBD1. The CDR3 covers 16 residues. CDR1 is SGDLS, CDR2 YYNGEE, per germline. V lost 3 bases, J lost 2 bases, and 10 bases stayed unmatched. The chain's CDR3 is CASSETGISINTEAFF. The CDR3 DNA reads TGTGCCAGCAGCGAGACAGGGATTTCCATAAACACTGAAGCTTTCTTT.

The gene calls are TRBV29-1 and TRBJ1-1; D possibly corresponds to TRBD1 (5 bases). CDR1 and CDR2 (germline): SQVTM, ANQGSEA. V lost 0 bases to trimming and J lost 5 bases, with 16 bases between them. This CDR3 has 15 amino acids. Written as DNA, the CDR3 is TGCAGCGTTGAAGATTCTATGGGTTGGGGGACTGAAGCTTTCTTT. Encoded protein: CSVEDSMGWGTEAFF. Full variable domain (missing parts from reference TRBV29-1 and TRBJ1-1): SAVISQKPSRDICQRGTSLTIQCQVDSQVTMMFWYRQQPGQSLTLIATANQGSEATYESGFVIDKFPISRPNLTFSTLTVSNMSPEDSSIYLCSVEDSMGWGTEAFFGQGTRLTVV.

Comment on this clonotype: This may be a read error: a much more frequent sequence differs by one nucleotide. This rearrangement joins TRBV28 to TRBJ2-7; no clear D gene. Trimming shortened V by 2 bases and J by 2 bases, and 4 bases separated the two germline ends. The germline V gene has CDR1 MDHEN and CDR2 SYDVKM. The CDR3 runs 12 residues. CDR3 nucleotide sequence: TGTGCCAGCAGTTTACGTGCCTACGAGCAGTACTTC. This codes for CASSLRAYEQYF.

This sequence joins TRBV6-5 and TRBJ2-5; D gene uncertain. From germline, CDR1 is MNHEY and CDR2 SVGAGI. V gave up 4 bases and J gave up 3 bases, with 21 bases separating them. There are 17 residues in the CDR3. CDR3 in DNA: TGTGCCAGCAGTTTCGCCCCCGTTAGTCCTAGTGAAGAGACCCAGTACTTC. Protein product: CASSFAPVSPSEETQYF.

This clonotype came up once. The chain links TRBV18 to TRBJ1-1; the D is unclear. The V end was cut by 2 bases, the J end by 1 base, with 5 bases between. The CDR3 extends over 13 amino acids. CDR1 and CDR2 (germline): KGHSH, LQKENI. CDR3 protein: CASSPSANTEAFF. CDR3 DNA: TGTGCCAGCTCACCAAGCGCGAACACTGAAGCTTTCTTT.

This chain links TRBV4-2 with TRBJ2-4; D is tentatively TRBD1 or TRBD2 (5 bases each). The CDR3 totals 16 residues. CDR1 LGHNA and CDR2 YNFKEQ come from the germline V gene. Trimming took 4 bases from V and 0 from J, leaving 13 bases between them. The CDR3: CASSLNPGTAKNIQYF. The CDR3 DNA is TGTGCCAGCAGCCTCAACCCAGGGACAGCCAAAAACATTCAGTACTTC.

This clonotype appeared many times. The V gene is TRBV5-1, the J gene TRBJ1-1; a weak D match, TRBD1 (6 bases). The V end lost 0 bases, the J end lost 6 bases, and 15 bases lay between the germline ends. The CDR3 extends over 15 amino acids. Germline V CDR1 and CDR2: SGHRS, YFSETQ. CDR3 amino acids: CASSLVQGLGAEAFF. CDR3 nucleotides: TGCGCCAGCAGCTTGGTACAGGGCCTAGGCGCTGAAGCTTTCTTT.

The chain couples TRBV6-2 or TRBV6-3 to TRBJ2-1; 7 bases fit TRBD1. The germline gives CDR1 MNHEY, CDR2 SVGEGT. The CDR3 runs 16 residues. The ends lost 6 bases at V and 1 base at J; junction bases unmatched: 9. The CDR3 loop reads CASSRYMDRSYNEQFF. CDR3 DNA: TGTGCCAGCAGCCGATATATGGACAGGTCCTACAATGAGCAGTTCTTC.

This clonotype was recorded a few times. One end of the junction varies from germline; a read error may be responsible. This chain joins TRBV5-6 and TRBJ2-1; TRBD2 aligns across 9 bases. From germline, CDR1 is SGHDT and CDR2 YYEEEE. This CDR3 region has 14 residues. CDR3 DNA sequence: TGTGCCAGCAGCTTGGCGTACAGCCACCTAGCGGGAAGCTTC. Translation gives CASSLAYSHLAGSF.

This clonotype came up a few times. The gene calls are TRBV4-2 and TRBJ1-1, with 7 positions matching TRBD1. The V gene end was trimmed by 6 bases and the J gene end by 11 bases; junction bases not matched to a gene: 9. The CDR3 sequence is 12 residues long. CDR1 and CDR2 (germline): LGHNA, YNFKEQ. DNA of the CDR3: TGTGCCAGCAGTCCCCCCCAGGGGGGCGCTTTCTTT. Translation: CASSPPQGGAFF.

This clonotype was recorded a few times. The genes are TRBV3-1 and TRBJ2-1, with a tentative D call TRBD2 (5 bases). CDR1 is LGHDT, CDR2 YNNKEL, per germline (reference sequence). This CDR3 region has 15 residues. V lost 3 bases to trimming and J lost 8 bases, with 17 bases between them. The CDR3 region has the DNA TGTGCCAGCAGCCAGAGGAGGCCCTCGGTGGATGAGCAGTTCTTC. Its translation: CASSQRRPSVDEQFF.

This clonotype was counted a few times. V usage is TRBV12-3 or TRBV12-4 and J usage is TRBJ2-7; D gene uncertain. V dropped 6 bases and J dropped 4 bases, with 10 bases sitting between them. The CDR3 is 12 residues long. The CDR3 DNA reads TGTGCCAGCAGCAACGGCCCGTACGAGCAGTACTTC. Translated, it gives CASSNGPYEQYF.

In this sample, this clonotype turned up many times. The V gene is TRBV20-1, the J gene TRBJ1-3; weak D call: TRBD1 (5 bases). Trimming shortened V by 2 bases and J by 2 bases, and 10 bases separated the two germline ends. Germline CDR1 is DFQATT and CDR2 is SNEGSKA (reference sequence). The CDR3 extends over 14 amino acids. Here the CDR3 reads CSARQGGTGNTIYF. The DNA for the CDR3 is TGCAGTGCTAGACAGGGTGGAACTGGAAACACCATATATTTT.

J is TRBJ2-7 and V is TRBV12-3 or TRBV12-4, with 8 bases aligning to TRBD1. The junction had 7 bases not matched to a gene; V was cut back by 4 bases and J by 5 bases. The CDR3 runs 14 residues. CDR3 nucleotide sequence: TGTGCCAGCAGTTACCCAGGACAGGGCCACGAGCAGTACTTC. Its protein is CASSYPGQGHEQYF.

V gene TRBV20-1 combines with J gene TRBJ2-7, with TRBD2 matching 7 bases. Germline loops: CDR1 DFQATT, CDR2 SNEGSKA (reference sequence). V shed 0 bases, J shed 2 bases, and the junction held 7 bases outside the gene matches. This CDR3 is 15 amino acids long. This CDR3 is CSARDLAGDPYEQYF. CDR3 bases: TGCAGTGCTAGAGATCTGGCGGGAGACCCCTACGAGCAGTACTTC.

This clonotype was observed a few times. This chain uses TRBV7-7 with TRBJ2-5, with D uncertain. This CDR3 is 11 amino acids long. Germline V gene lookup returns CDR1 SSHAT and CDR2 FNYEAQ (reference sequence). CDR3 amino acids: CAIRPEETQYF. The DNA for the CDR3 is TGTGCTATACGTCCGGAAGAGACCCAGTACTTC.

The chain joins TRBV20-1 to TRBJ1-1; D remains unclear. Germline assignment: CDR1 DFQATT and CDR2 SNEGSKA (reference sequence). The CDR3 covers 13 residues. V lost 3 bases and J lost 2, with 10 bases in between. For the CDR3, the DNA is TGCAGTGCTAGTTCTTCGGATAACACTGAAGCTTTCTTT. Protein product: CSASSSDNTEAFF.

The V gene is TRBV4-2, the J gene TRBJ2-5, with D hard to call. The germline gives CDR1 LGHNA, CDR2 YNFKEQ. CDR3 length: 15 residues. The V end lost 4 bases, the J end lost 0 bases, and 12 bases lay between the germline ends. For the CDR3, the DNA is TGTGCCAGCAGCCCTTTCTCGGTGTACCAAGAGACCCAGTACTTC. Encoded protein: CASSPFSVYQETQYF.

This clonotype came up a few times. The chain couples TRBV6-5 to TRBJ2-3, with 13 bases aligning to TRBD2. From germline, CDR1 is MNHEY and CDR2 SVGAGI. V shed 5 bases and J 5 bases; nucleotides not matched to a gene: 4. This CDR3 region has 15 residues. The CDR3 region has the DNA TGTGCCAGCAGTCTTGGGACTAGCGGGATAGATACGCAGTATTTT. It specifies CASSLGTSGIDTQYF.

As to this clonotype: One junction end does not reproduce the germline sequence, and a read error may be involved. The V and J genes are TRBV9 and TRBJ2-2, with a possible D match to TRBD2 (5 bases). Germline values: CDR1 SGDLS, CDR2 YYNGEE. CDR3 size: 11 residues. The CDR3 region is CASSYTGELIF. In nucleotides, the CDR3 is TGTGCCAGCAGCTACACCGGGGAGCTGATTTTT.

This clonotype came up many times. The rearrangement links TRBV7-9 to TRBJ1-2; TRBD1 agrees at 7 bases. V gave up 4 bases and J gave up 2 bases; unmatched junction bases: 1. Germline V gene data show CDR1 as SEHNR and CDR2 as FQNEAQ (reference sequence). The CDR3 has 13 amino acids. The CDR3 reads CASSSGQNYGYTF. The CDR3 DNA sequence: TGTGCCAGCAGCTCGGGACAGAACTATGGCTACACCTTC.

The CDR3 region is CASSYGGSTDTQYF. CDR3 bases: TGTGCCAGCAGTTACGGTGGGAGCACAGATACGCAGTATTTT. The chain joins TRBV6-5 to TRBJ2-3, with D uncertain. V lost 2 bases, J lost 0 bases, and 6 bases lay in between. Germline values: CDR1 MNHEY, CDR2 SVGAGI. There are 14 residues in the CDR3.

This clonotype was seen ten or more times. The genes are TRBV12-3 or TRBV12-4 and TRBJ2-1; 8 positions agree with TRBD1. V shed 3 bases, J shed 8 bases, and the junction held 6 bases outside the gene matches. The CDR3 sequence is 14 residues long. The CDR3 region is CASSFGQGAYEQFF. DNA of the CDR3: TGTGCCAGCAGTTTTGGACAGGGCGCTTATGAGCAGTTCTTC.